Listed below are T cell receptor beta chains from one sample, sequenced in a study of memory CD4+ T cells and cytomegalovirus serostatus. The protocol was immunoSEQ multiplex PCR, while the TCRdb copy is restricted to in-frame clones and leaves out a portion. The table has tens of thousands of clones, over 65% seen once. Sequenced material: memory CD4+ T cells from blood. These receptors were taken from an adult in good health and CMV-seronegative. CDR3s include the opening cysteine and the closing phenylalanine or tryptophan. Fields, in order: CDR3 length, clone size, V gene, J gene, D gene, CDR3 protein, CDR3 DNA. D genes are given only for firm matches. Clone size, where shown, is once, few, many, or a class for clones that have expanded.

len: 14
abundance: once
v_gene: TRBV6-1
j_gene: TRBJ1-5
d_gene: NA
CDR3aa: CASTDGWGREPQHF
CDR3nt: TGTGCCAGCACCGACGGATGGGGACGGGAGCCCCAGCATTTT

len: 13
abundance: NA
v_gene: TRBV7-3
j_gene: TRBJ1-1
d_gene: NA
CDR3aa: CASSLTRGTEAFF
CDR3nt: TGTGCCAGCAGCTTGACGAGGGGCACTGAAGCTTTCTTT

len: 13
abundance: NA
v_gene: TRBV6-1
j_gene: TRBJ2-2
d_gene: NA
CDR3aa: CASSFGHGGELFF
CDR3nt: TGTGCCAGCAGTTTTGGACATGGCGGGGAGCTGTTTTTT

len: 15
abundance: few
v_gene: TRBV2
j_gene: TRBJ2-7
d_gene: NA
CDR3aa: CASSEGAVWGVEQYF
CDR3nt: TGTGCCAGCAGTGAAGGCGCTGTGTGGGGGGTAGAGCAGTACTTC

len: 15
abundance: NA
v_gene: TRBV6-6
j_gene: TRBJ1-2
d_gene: NA
CDR3aa: CASTEHGGAHYGYTF
CDR3nt: TGTGCCAGCACCGAACACGGGGGAGCCCACTATGGCTACACCTTC

len: 17
abundance: NA
v_gene: TRBV7-9
j_gene: TRBJ1-2
d_gene: TRBD1
CDR3aa: CASSPEGTEGGQRGYTF
CDR3nt: TGTGCCAGCAGCCCCGAGGGGACAGAGGGGGGTCAACGTGGCTACACCTTC

len: 13
abundance: few
v_gene: TRBV19
j_gene: TRBJ1-2
d_gene: NA
CDR3aa: CASTWTVNYGYTF
CDR3nt: TGTGCCAGTACCTGGACGGTGAACTATGGCTACACCTTC

len: 15
abundance: NA
v_gene: TRBV29-1
j_gene: TRBJ2-3
d_gene: TRBD2
CDR3aa: CSVRTSGGATDTQYF
CDR3nt: TGCAGCGTCCGGACTAGCGGGGGGGCCACAGATACGCAGTATTTT

len: 14
abundance: medium-sized
v_gene: TRBV2
j_gene: TRBJ2-1
d_gene: NA
CDR3aa: CASRASGGYNEQFF
CDR3nt: TGTGCCAGCAGAGCTTCCGGGGGTTACAATGAGCAGTTCTTC

len: 16
abundance: once
v_gene: TRBV5-6
j_gene: TRBJ1-3
d_gene: NA
CDR3aa: CASSRPGPDSGNTIYF
CDR3nt: TGTGCCAGCAGCCGACCGGGACCGGACTCTGGAAACACCATATATTTT

len: 16
abundance: NA
v_gene: TRBV4-1
j_gene: TRBJ2-7
d_gene: TRBD2
CDR3aa: CASSQGGSGKSYEQYF
CDR3nt: TGCGCCAGCAGCCAAGGGGGTAGCGGGAAGTCCTACGAGCAGTACTTC

len: 14
abundance: few
v_gene: TRBV18
j_gene: TRBJ1-2
d_gene: NA
CDR3aa: CASSPNSDYYGYTF
CDR3nt: TGTGCCAGCTCACCGAACTCAGACTACTATGGCTACACCTTC

len: 14
abundance: medium-sized
v_gene: TRBV19
j_gene: TRBJ1-5
d_gene: NA
CDR3aa: CASSIETLNQPQHF
CDR3nt: TGTGCCAGTAGTATAGAGACTTTGAATCAGCCCCAGCATTTT

len: 13
abundance: NA
v_gene: TRBV14
j_gene: TRBJ1-4
d_gene: NA
CDR3aa: CASSSGTWQKLFF
CDR3nt: TGTGCCAGCAGCTCCGGGACATGGCAAAAACTGTTTTTT

len: 15
abundance: NA
v_gene: TRBV19
j_gene: TRBJ2-2
d_gene: TRBD2
CDR3aa: CASRPPGLAGGELFF
CDR3nt: TGTGCCAGTAGACCACCGGGACTAGCGGGAGGGGAGCTGTTTTTT

len: 18
abundance: once
v_gene: TRBV11-3
j_gene: TRBJ2-3
d_gene: TRBD2
CDR3aa: CASSPAYGTSRSTDTQYF
CDR3nt: TGTGCCAGCAGCCCGGCGTATGGGACTAGCCGAAGCACAGATACGCAGTATTTT

len: 16
abundance: NA
v_gene: TRBV5-1
j_gene: TRBJ2-7
d_gene: NA
CDR3aa: CASSPLAGALSYEQYF
CDR3nt: TGCGCCAGCAGCCCCCTCGCAGGGGCCCTCTCCTACGAGCAGTACTTC

len: 16
abundance: NA
v_gene: TRBV6-6
j_gene: TRBJ1-4
d_gene: NA
CDR3aa: CASSYLPTATNEKLFF
CDR3nt: TGTGCCAGCAGTTACTTGCCGACCGCAACTAATGAAAAACTGTTTTTT

len: 16
abundance: NA
v_gene: TRBV28
j_gene: TRBJ2-5
d_gene: NA
CDR3aa: CASSYAGLFIQETQYF
CDR3nt: TGTGCCAGCAGTTATGCGGGGCTTTTTATCCAAGAGACCCAGTACTTC

len: 19
abundance: few
v_gene: TRBV27
j_gene: TRBJ2-3
d_gene: NA
CDR3aa: CASSGRLILGHHGGDTQYF
CDR3nt: TGTGCCAGCAGTGGGAGATTGATACTTGGACATCATGGGGGGGATACGCAGTATTTT

len: 16
abundance: NA
v_gene: TRBV19
j_gene: TRBJ1-2
d_gene: NA
CDR3aa: CASSISNPHSSAGYTF
CDR3nt: TGTGCCAGTAGTATTTCCAACCCTCATTCCAGCGCGGGCTACACCTTC

len: 12
abundance: NA
v_gene: TRBV7-8
j_gene: TRBJ2-5
d_gene: NA
CDR3aa: CASSFRPETQYF
CDR3nt: TGTGCCAGCAGCTTTCGACCGGAGACCCAGTACTTC

len: 12
abundance: NA
v_gene: TRBV2
j_gene: TRBJ1-1
d_gene: NA
CDR3aa: CASRPGTVEAFF
CDR3nt: TGTGCCAGCAGGCCAGGGACTGTCGAAGCTTTCTTT

len: 17
abundance: NA
v_gene: TRBV15
j_gene: TRBJ1-2
d_gene: TRBD1
CDR3aa: CATSRAPRQGDNYGYTF
CDR3nt: TGTGCCACCAGCAGAGCCCCGAGGCAGGGGGACAACTATGGCTACACCTTC

len: 14
abundance: NA
v_gene: TRBV5-1
j_gene: TRBJ2-2
d_gene: TRBD1
CDR3aa: CASSSPDRDGELFF
CDR3nt: TGCGCCAGCAGCTCCCCGGACAGGGACGGGGAGCTGTTTTTT

len: 12
abundance: NA
v_gene: TRBV7-9
j_gene: TRBJ1-2
d_gene: NA
CDR3aa: CASSPPLGGYTF
CDR3nt: TGTGCCAGCAGCCCACCCCTGGGAGGCTACACCTTC

len: 18
abundance: NA
v_gene: TRBV5-4
j_gene: TRBJ1-3
d_gene: TRBD1
CDR3aa: CASSLGTGGTNAGNTIYF
CDR3nt: TGTGCCAGCAGCTTGGGGACAGGGGGAACAAATGCGGGAAACACCATATATTTT

len: 15
abundance: NA
v_gene: TRBV5-6
j_gene: TRBJ1-1
d_gene: NA
CDR3aa: CASSLYLGAVTEAFF
CDR3nt: TGTGCCAGCAGCTTGTATCTGGGGGCAGTTACTGAAGCTTTCTTT

len: 14
abundance: few
v_gene: TRBV5-1
j_gene: TRBJ1-1
d_gene: TRBD1
CDR3aa: CASSPRTGNTEAFF
CDR3nt: TGCGCCAGCAGCCCAAGGACAGGCAACACTGAAGCTTTCTTT

len: 14
abundance: NA
v_gene: TRBV2
j_gene: TRBJ1-3
d_gene: NA
CDR3aa: CASTLEGRGNTIYF
CDR3nt: TGTGCCAGCACCCTGGAGGGCCGGGGAAACACCATATATTTT

len: 14
abundance: few
v_gene: TRBV2
j_gene: TRBJ2-3
d_gene: TRBD1
CDR3aa: CASKPGQGTDTQYF
CDR3nt: TGTGCCAGCAAGCCGGGACAGGGGACAGATACGCAGTATTTT

len: 16
abundance: NA
v_gene: TRBV11-2
j_gene: TRBJ2-7
d_gene: TRBD1
CDR3aa: CASSLDFGTGYYEQYF
CDR3nt: TGTGCCAGCAGCTTAGATTTTGGGACAGGCTATTACGAGCAGTACTTC